This T cell receptor (beta chain) is drawn from a study of regulatory T cells in long-lasting Graves disease. Across the whole study: Graves' patients (newly diagnosed) had been on antithyroid drugs under 3 months.

This clonotype has at least ten counts. Antigen unknown. Library construction for TCR beta used iRepertoire HTBI primers and Arm-PCR of CDR3 regions. TCRdb called the multiplex PCR reads again in MiXCR, with one record for every CDR3 protein. The table records a few hundred thousand distinct CDR3 sequences, around 21% of them present only once. Overall study findings and caveats: TRBV28, TRBJ1-2 and TRBJ2-5 emerged as the favored segments in persistent disease.

The length of the CDR3 is 16 residues. Germline CDR1 and CDR2: LNHDA and SQIVND (reference sequence). Trimming removed 7 bases at V and 1 base at J, with 19 bases between. Time point noted: newly diagnosed GD, antithyroid drugs for less than 3 months. The TCR library was made from RNA extracted from PBMCs. Graves' disease diagnosis used American Thyroid Association guidelines. Tubes containing EDTA received 7 to 10 milliliters of drawn peripheral blood. Material: peripheral blood mononuclear cells (PBMCs), obtained at new diagnosis, from a patient treated with antithyroid drugs. The sequence derives from a female donor with Graves disease. The rearrangement links TRBV19 to TRBJ1-1, with D maybe TRBD1 (6 bases). The chain's CDR3 is CASTPGKWTANTEAFF. CDR3 nucleotide sequence: TGTGCCAGTACCCCAGGTAAATGGACAGCGAACACTGAAGCTTTCTTT. The complete variable domain, with remaining parts taken from reference TRBV19 and TRBJ1-1, reads DGGITQSPKYLFRKEGQNVTLSCEQNLNHDAMYWYRQDPGQGLRLIYYSQIVNDFQKGDIAEGYSVSREKKESFPLTVTSAQKNPTAFYLCASTPGKWTANTEAFFGQGTRLTVV.